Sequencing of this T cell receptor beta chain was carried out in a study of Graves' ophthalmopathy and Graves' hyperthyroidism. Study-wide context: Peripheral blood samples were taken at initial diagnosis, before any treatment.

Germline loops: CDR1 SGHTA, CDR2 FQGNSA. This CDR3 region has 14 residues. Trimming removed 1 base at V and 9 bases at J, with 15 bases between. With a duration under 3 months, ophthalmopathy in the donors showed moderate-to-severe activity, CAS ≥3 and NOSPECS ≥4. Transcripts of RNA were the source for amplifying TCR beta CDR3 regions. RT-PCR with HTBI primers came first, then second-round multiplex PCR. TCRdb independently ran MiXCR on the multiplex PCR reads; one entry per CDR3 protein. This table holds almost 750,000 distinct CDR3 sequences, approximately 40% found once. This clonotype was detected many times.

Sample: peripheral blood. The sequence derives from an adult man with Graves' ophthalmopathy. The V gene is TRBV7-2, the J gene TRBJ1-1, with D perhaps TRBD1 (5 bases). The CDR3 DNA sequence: TGTGCCAGCAGCTTAGTTTACGCGGGACGAAAAGCTTTCTTT. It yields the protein CASSLVYAGRKAFF.